The 18 T cell receptor beta chains reported below all come from one sample, sequenced in a study of cytomegalovirus exposure and HLA in healthy donors. The PCR used 60 Vbeta and 13 Jbeta primers. Produced via immunoSEQ multiplex PCR; TCRdb's table is partial and in-frame only. The sample contains approximately 130,000 clones, roughly 80% of which appear only once. Sample: PBMCs. Every receptor here comes from a young woman in good health and CMV-seronegative.

This rearrangement joins TRBV6-5 to TRBJ1-3; the D is unclear. V was shortened by 5 bases and J by 0 bases, with 8 bases between the two germline ends. The CDR3 covers 14 residues. Germline V lookup: CDR1 MNHEY, CDR2 SVGAGI. The CDR3 protein is CASSGLSSGNTIYF. The CDR3 nucleotides are TGTGCCAGCAGTGGACTTTCCTCTGGAAACACCATATATTTT.

As regards this clone: This CDR3 is also generated by other DNA sequences in the sample. The chain has TRBV5-1 and TRBJ1-1, with a tentative D call TRBD1 (6 bases). Between the trimmed V and J ends, which lost 0 bases and 2 bases, there was a span of 8 bases. Germline assignment: CDR1 SGHRS and CDR2 YFSETQ. The CDR3 spans 14 residues. The CDR3 sequence is CASSLGGGNTEAFF. The CDR3 DNA reads as TGCGCCAGCAGCTTGGGGGGGGGCAACACTGAAGCTTTCTTT.

The gene calls are TRBV4-1 and TRBJ2-3; possibly TRBD2 for D (5 bases). V lost 1 base, J lost 4 bases, and 9 bases lay in between. This CDR3 region has 14 residues. Germline V lookup: CDR1 MGHRA, CDR2 YSYEKL. The CDR3 here is CASSQGSSADTQYF. CDR3 nucleotides: TGCGCCAGCAGCCAAGGGAGTAGCGCAGATACGCAGTATTTT.

The chain carries TRBV12-5 and TRBJ1-4; a weak D match, TRBD1 (6 bases). Trimming stripped 5 bases from V and 6 bases from J, with 13 bases between. There are 14 residues in the CDR3. CDR1 is LGHNT, CDR2 FRNRAP, per germline. This CDR3 is CASGGGGEDEKLFF. The DNA for the CDR3 is TGTGCTAGTGGTGGAGGGGGGGAGGATGAAAAACTGTTTTTT.

This clone was detected a few times. The chain links TRBV29-1 to TRBJ2-7; 9 bases match TRBD1. Germline-derived CDR1 and CDR2 are SQVTM and ANQGSEA. The CDR3 has 13 residues. V dropped 4 bases and J dropped 3; count of bases not matched to a gene: 4. CDR3 coding DNA: TGCAGCGTTGCTGGGACAGGGTTCTACGAGCAGTACTTC. It yields the protein CSVAGTGFYEQYF.

The gene calls are TRBV7-2 and TRBJ1-5, with D perhaps matching TRBD1 (6 bases). The CDR3 length is 13 residues. Trimming stripped 5 bases from V and 4 bases from J, with 9 bases between. Germline V gives CDR1 SGHTA, CDR2 FQGNSA. CDR3 sequence (DNA): TGTGCCAGCAGCCCCGACAGGAATCAGCCCCAGCATTTT. Encoded protein: CASSPDRNQPQHF.

This clone was seen only a few times. The chain has TRBV6-5 and TRBJ1-1, with unresolved D. Germline CDR1 reads MNHEY; CDR2 reads SVGAGI. This CDR3 has 15 amino acids. The V gene lost 2 bases and the J gene lost 1 base, with 11 bases spanning the gap. CDR3 amino acids: CASSYTGVGNTEAFF. CDR3 coding DNA: TGTGCCAGCAGTTACACGGGAGTTGGGAACACTGAAGCTTTCTTT.

A single count supports this clone. V gene TRBV7-2 combines with J gene TRBJ2-1, with D possibly matching TRBD2 (6 bases). CDR1 and CDR2 (germline): SGHTA, FQGNSA. V shed 5 bases and J shed 0 bases, with 11 bases lying between them. The CDR3 sequence is 15 residues long. Here the CDR3 reads CASSADGSSYNEQFF. DNA of the CDR3: TGTGCCAGCAGCGCGGACGGGAGCTCCTACAATGAGCAGTTCTTC.

J is TRBJ1-6 and V is TRBV11-3; tentatively, D is TRBD1 (5 bases). V was cut by 9 bases and J by 0 bases, with 21 bases left in between. CDR3 size: 18 residues. Looked up from germline, CDR1 is SGHNT and CDR2 is YENEEA. The CDR3 protein is CARQVLDGLSSYNSPLHF. CDR3 sequence (DNA): TGTGCCAGACAGGTTCTCGACGGCCTGAGCTCCTATAATTCACCCCTCCACTTT.

Details on this clone: A read error may produce the germline difference seen at one junction end. Other DNA sequences in the sample encode the same CDR3. The chain has TRBV27 and TRBJ1-1, with D perhaps TRBD1 (5 bases). The CDR3 sequence is 16 residues long. Germline V gene data show CDR1 as MNHEY and CDR2 as SMNVEV (reference sequence). The CDR3: CASSLYTENGGTEAFF. CDR3 nucleotide sequence: TGTGCCAGCAGTTTATATACCGAGAACGGAGGGACTGAGGCTTTCTTT.

This chain joins TRBV5-4 and TRBJ2-2, with D perhaps matching TRBD2 (5 bases). This CDR3 comprises 17 residues. CDR1 SGHNT and CDR2 YYREEE come from the germline V gene (reference sequence). The V end was cut by 0 bases, the J end by 2 bases, with 14 bases between. The CDR3 sequence is CASSLGGRSLNTGELFF. The DNA of the CDR3 is TGTGCCAGCAGCTTGGGAGGGCGGAGCCTCAACACCGGGGAGCTGTTTTTT.

A note on this clone: The germline gene is not matched at one end of the junction; a read error may be the cause. The chain couples TRBV19 to TRBJ1-1, with D unresolved. The germline V gene encodes CDR1 LNHDA and CDR2 SQIVND (reference sequence). This CDR3 contains 14 residues. The CDR3 DNA reads TGTGCCAGTAGTGAGGGCCGTGGGAACCCTGAAGCTTTCTTT. Its translation: CASSEGRGNPEAFF. Drawing the rest from reference TRBV19 and TRBJ1-1, the complete variable domain is DGGITQSPKYLFRKEGQNVTLSCEQNLNHDAMYWYRQDPGQGLRLIYYSQIVNDFQKGDIAEGYSVSREKKESFPLTVTSAQKNPTAFYLCASSEGRGNPEAFFGQGTRLTVV.

This clone was found a few times. The chain joins TRBV10-1 to TRBJ2-7; 7 bases line up with TRBD1. V was clipped by 6 bases and J by 9 bases; unmatched bases: 11. This CDR3 is built from 13 residues. Germline V CDR1 and CDR2: WNHNN, SYGVQD (reference sequence). The CDR3 sequence: CASSPGQALRQYF. CDR3 DNA: TGCGCCAGCAGCCCCGGACAGGCCCTTAGGCAGTACTTC.

This clone showed up just a few times. The J gene is TRBJ1-2, the V gene TRBV27, with no clear D. This CDR3 comprises 13 residues. The germline V gene has CDR1 MNHEY and CDR2 SMNVEV (reference sequence). Trimming shortened V by 2 bases and J by 8 bases, and 12 bases separated the two germline ends. CDR3 bases: TGTGCCAGCAGTTTAGCGCACCTGTCCGGCTACACCTTC. This translates into CASSLAHLSGYTF.

This sequence joins TRBV30 and TRBJ2-6, with D possibly TRBD1 on 5 matching bases. The CDR3 extends over 15 amino acids. Germline V gene lookup returns CDR1 GTSNPN and CDR2 SVGIG (reference sequence). The ends were cut back, 4 bases at V and 4 bases at J, with 14 bases in the middle. CDR3 region: CAWTFRGSGANVLTF. CDR3 in DNA: TGTGCCTGGACCTTTAGGGGCTCCGGGGCCAACGTCCTGACTTTC.

The chain is built from TRBV29-1 and TRBJ2-7; the match to TRBD1 covers 8 bases. The CDR3 sequence is 16 residues long. V lost 6 bases, J lost 0 bases, and 13 bases stayed unmatched. The V gene's germline CDR1 is SQVTM and CDR2 ANQGSEA. CDR3 region: CSVADYPGQASYEQYF. The DNA for the CDR3 is TGCAGCGTCGCCGACTACCCGGGACAGGCCTCCTACGAGCAGTACTTC.

The chain has TRBV4-1 and TRBJ1-2; 11 positions match TRBD1. The V gene's germline CDR1 is MGHRA and CDR2 YSYEKL. V gave up 3 bases and J gave up 7 bases; unmatched junction bases: 22. The CDR3 totals 20 residues. This CDR3 reads CASSHKKDDLDRGRNGGYTF. CDR3 coding DNA: TGCGCCAGCAGCCATAAAAAAGATGATTTGGACAGGGGGCGGAATGGTGGCTACACCTTC.

V and J are TRBV6-5 and TRBJ2-7, with 7 bases matching TRBD1. J lost 1 base, V lost 4 bases, and 7 bases had no gene match. The CDR3 consists of 15 residues. Germline V CDR1 and CDR2: MNHEY, SVGAGI. This CDR3 is CASSLTGTWSYEQYF. The CDR3 DNA follows: TGTGCCAGCAGTTTGACAGGGACGTGGTCCTACGAGCAGTACTTC.